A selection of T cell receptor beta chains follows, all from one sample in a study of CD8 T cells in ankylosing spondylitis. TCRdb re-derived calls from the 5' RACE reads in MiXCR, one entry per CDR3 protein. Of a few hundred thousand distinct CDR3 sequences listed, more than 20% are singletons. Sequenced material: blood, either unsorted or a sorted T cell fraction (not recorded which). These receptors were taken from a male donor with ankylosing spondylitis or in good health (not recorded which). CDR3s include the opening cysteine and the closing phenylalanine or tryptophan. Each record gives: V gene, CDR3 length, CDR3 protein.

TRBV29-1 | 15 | CSARQWDKGVYEQYF
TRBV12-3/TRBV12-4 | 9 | CASSPPLYF
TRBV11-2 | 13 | CASSSRASYEQYF
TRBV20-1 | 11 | CSAPFYNEQFF
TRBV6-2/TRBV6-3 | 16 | CASSSSDGTSYNEQFF
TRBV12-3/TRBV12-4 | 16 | CASSPAEKTNTGELFF
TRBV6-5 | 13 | CASSYGLSYEQYF
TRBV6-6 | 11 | CASSYGDEQYF
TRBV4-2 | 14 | CASSQEMLSGEQFF
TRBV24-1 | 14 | CATSEGGQYNEQFF
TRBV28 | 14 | CASSFWGSDQPQHF
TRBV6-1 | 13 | CASSEPVVGELFF
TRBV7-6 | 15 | CASSLGGQGFHEQYF
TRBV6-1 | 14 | CASSPGGQQETQYF
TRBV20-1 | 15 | CSAFSPAGTDYEQYF
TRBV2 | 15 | CASSEGLAIRQPQHF
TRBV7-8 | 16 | CASSLHDIGAKNIQYF
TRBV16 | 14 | CASSHPDTSYEQYF
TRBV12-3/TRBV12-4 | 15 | CASSPPPPNTGELFF
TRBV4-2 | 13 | CASSLYRGVEQYF
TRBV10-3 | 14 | CAIIPGQGHNEQFF
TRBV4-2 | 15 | CASSPGAGSSYEQYF
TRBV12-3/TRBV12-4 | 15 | CASSGPGVTNEKLFF
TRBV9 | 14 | CASSVAGYTDTQYF
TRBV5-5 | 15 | CASSRDREDSYEQYF
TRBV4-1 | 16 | CASSHPGQRNQETQYF
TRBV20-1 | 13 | CSARTEGYTEAFF
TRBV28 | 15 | CASTNPRGRNYGYTF
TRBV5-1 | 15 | CASKSGTGGNQPQHF
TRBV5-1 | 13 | CASTDRNTGELFF
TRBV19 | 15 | CASSTGGYSSGELFF